This T cell receptor (beta chain) was recorded in a study of OX40 agonist ivuxolimab in advanced cancers. Findings and limits, study-wide: CD8+ T cells showed, on average, more clonal expansion than CD4+ cells. Still undetermined is the antigen specificity of the expanded peripheral T cells. At 0.1-3.0 mg/kg, partial responders had clonal expansion among the lowest observed.

As to this clone: Its antigen is unidentified.

Blood samples were obtained at baseline, cycle 4 day 1, and cycle 7 day 1. Repertoires were generated with immunoSEQ multiplex PCR, while TCRdb's copy carries only in-frame clones and drops some. The sample consists of approximately 16,000 clones, 70% to 80% of them appearing once. The V end was cut by 0 bases, the J end by 4 bases, with 15 bases between. The CDR3 loop spans 16 amino acids. Germline V CDR1 and CDR2: LGHNA, YSLEER. This chain connects TRBV4-3 to TRBJ1-2; no reliable D call. The specimen was CD4+ or CD8+ T cells sorted from blood, collected in a trial of the OX40 agonist ivuxolimab. The sequence was collected from an adult with an advanced solid tumor such as melanoma, head and neck, liver or kidney cancer. CDR3 bases: TGCGCCAGCAGCCAAGATAATTCGCCGAGTGTCTATGGCTACACCTTC. Translated, it gives CASSQDNSPSVYGYTF.